This T cell receptor (beta chain) was recorded in a study of blood T cell repertoires in COVID-19. Study-wide context: In each case, the material was cDNA or gDNA derived from T cells, B-cell-depleted T cells, or PBMCs.

The CDR3 is 15 amino acids. Germline V CDR1 and CDR2: SNHLY, FYNNEI. V was pared by 7 bases and J by 1 base, with 14 bases between. Per the study methods: How many nucleated cells were present was estimated from reference gene primer amplification. Some clones are missing from TCRdb's copy, which holds only in-frame ones; the method was immunoSEQ multiplex PCR. The V and J calls and clone size were taken over from that table, and D and trimming were inferred from the DNA. Among roughly 200,000 clones listed, around 84% were seen once. Sequencing was done on a sample of peripheral blood. The chain uses TRBV2 and TRBJ1-5, with D possibly matching TRBD1 (6 bases). This sequence was found in a woman aged 80 or over with COVID-19, enrolled during active disease. The CDR3 nucleotides read TGTGCCAGCAAAAACCAGGGGCGAAGCAATCAGCCCCAGCATTTT. This translates into CASKNQGRSNQPQHF. The entire variable domain, with the rest obtained from reference TRBV2 and TRBJ1-5, is as follows: EPEVTQTPSHQVTQMGQEVILRCVPISNHLYFYWYRQILGQKVEFLVSFYNNEISEKSEIFDDQFSVERPDGSNFTLKIRSTKLEDSAMYFCASKNQGRSNQPQHFGDGTRLSIL.